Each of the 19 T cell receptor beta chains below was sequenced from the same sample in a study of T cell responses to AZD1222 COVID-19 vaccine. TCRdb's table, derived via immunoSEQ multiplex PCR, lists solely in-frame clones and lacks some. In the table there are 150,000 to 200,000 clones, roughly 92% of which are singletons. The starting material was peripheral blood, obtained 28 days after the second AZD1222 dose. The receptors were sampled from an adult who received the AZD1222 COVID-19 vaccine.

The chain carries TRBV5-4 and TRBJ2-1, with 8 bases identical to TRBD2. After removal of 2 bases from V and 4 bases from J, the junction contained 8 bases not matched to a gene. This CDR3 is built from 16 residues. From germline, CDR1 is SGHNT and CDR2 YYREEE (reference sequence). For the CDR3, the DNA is TGTGCCAGCAGCTTTACCGCCGGGACTAGATACAATGAGCAGTTCTTC. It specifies CASSFTAGTRYNEQFF.

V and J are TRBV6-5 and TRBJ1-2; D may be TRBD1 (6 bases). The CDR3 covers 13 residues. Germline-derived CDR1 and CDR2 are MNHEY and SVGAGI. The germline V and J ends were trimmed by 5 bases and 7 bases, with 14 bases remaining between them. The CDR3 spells CASSPYRDTGYTF. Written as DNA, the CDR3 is TGTGCCAGCAGTCCCTACCGGGACACTGGCTACACCTTC.

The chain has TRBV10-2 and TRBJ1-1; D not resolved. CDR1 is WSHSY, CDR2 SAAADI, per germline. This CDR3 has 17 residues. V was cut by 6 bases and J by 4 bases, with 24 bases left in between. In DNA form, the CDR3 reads TGCGCCAGCAGAGATCCGGGATCCCCCGAAGGCGGCACTGAAGCTTTCTTT. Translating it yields CASRDPGSPEGGTEAFF.

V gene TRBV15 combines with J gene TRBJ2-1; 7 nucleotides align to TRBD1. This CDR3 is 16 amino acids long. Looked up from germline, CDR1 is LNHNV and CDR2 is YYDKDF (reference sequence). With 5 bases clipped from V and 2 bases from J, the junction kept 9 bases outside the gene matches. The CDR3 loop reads CATSAFAGTAYNEQFF. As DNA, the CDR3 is TGTGCCACCAGCGCCTTCGCCGGGACAGCCTACAATGAGCAGTTCTTC.

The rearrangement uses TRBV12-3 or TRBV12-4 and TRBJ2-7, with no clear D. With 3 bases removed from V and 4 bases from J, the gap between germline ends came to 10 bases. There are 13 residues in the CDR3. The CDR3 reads CASSFGKAYEQYF. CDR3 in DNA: TGTGCCAGCAGTTTCGGCAAAGCTTACGAGCAGTACTTC.

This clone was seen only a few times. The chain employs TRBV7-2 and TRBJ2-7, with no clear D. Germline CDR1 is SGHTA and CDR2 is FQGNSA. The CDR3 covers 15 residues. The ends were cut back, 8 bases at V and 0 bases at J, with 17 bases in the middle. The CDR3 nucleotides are TGTGCCAGCTCTCCGTGGGCAGCCTCCTCCTACGAGCAGTACTTC. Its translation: CASSPWAASSYEQYF.

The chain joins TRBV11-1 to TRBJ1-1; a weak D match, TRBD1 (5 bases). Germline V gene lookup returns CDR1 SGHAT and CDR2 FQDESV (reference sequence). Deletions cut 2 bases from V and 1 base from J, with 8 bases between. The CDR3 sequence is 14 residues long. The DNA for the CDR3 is TGTGCCAGCAGCTTACTACAGGCGAACACTGAAGCTTTCTTT. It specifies CASSLLQANTEAFF.

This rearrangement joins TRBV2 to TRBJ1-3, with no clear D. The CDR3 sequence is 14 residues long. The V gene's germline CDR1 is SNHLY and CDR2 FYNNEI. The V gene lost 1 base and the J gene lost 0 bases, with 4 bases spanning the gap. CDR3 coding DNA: TGTGCCAGCAGTGAAGGGTACTCTGGAAACACCATATATTTT. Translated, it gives CASSEGYSGNTIYF.

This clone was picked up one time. As DNA, the CDR3 is TGTGCCACCCAACGGACATATAATTCACCCCTCCACTTT. The encoded protein is CATQRTYNSPLHF. The gene calls are TRBV6-5 and TRBJ1-6; maybe TRBD1 (5 bases). Trimming left V 10 bases short and J 4 bases short, with 11 bases between. Germline CDR1 MNHEY, CDR2 SVGAGI. This CDR3 is 13 amino acids long.

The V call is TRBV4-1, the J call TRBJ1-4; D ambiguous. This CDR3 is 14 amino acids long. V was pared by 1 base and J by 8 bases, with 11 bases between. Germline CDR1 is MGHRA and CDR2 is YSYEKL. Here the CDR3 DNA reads TGCGCCAGCAGCCAAGGGGCCTCGCGGGAAAAACTGTTTTTT. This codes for CASSQGASREKLFF.

In DNA form, the CDR3 reads TGTGCCAGCATCCAGACAGAAAGCTATGGCTACACCTTC. Its translation is CASIQTESYGYTF. V usage is TRBV21-1 and J usage is TRBJ1-2; the table's D gene call, TRBD1, was not cross checked with the DNA. TRBV21-1 is termed a pseudogene. The CDR3 has 13 amino acids.

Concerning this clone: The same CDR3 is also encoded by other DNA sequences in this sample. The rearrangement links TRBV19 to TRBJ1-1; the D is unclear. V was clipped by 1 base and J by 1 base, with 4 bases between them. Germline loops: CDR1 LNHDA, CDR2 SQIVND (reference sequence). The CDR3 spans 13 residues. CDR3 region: CASSIGGNTEAFF. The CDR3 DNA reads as TGTGCCAGTAGTATAGGGGGGAACACTGAAGCTTTCTTT.

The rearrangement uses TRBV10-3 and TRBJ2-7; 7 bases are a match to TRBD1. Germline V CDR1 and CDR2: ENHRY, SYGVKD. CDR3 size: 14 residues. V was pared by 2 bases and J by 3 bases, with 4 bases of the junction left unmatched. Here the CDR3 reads CAISEDRALYEQYF. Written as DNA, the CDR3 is TGTGCCATCAGTGAGGACAGGGCGCTCTACGAGCAGTACTTC.

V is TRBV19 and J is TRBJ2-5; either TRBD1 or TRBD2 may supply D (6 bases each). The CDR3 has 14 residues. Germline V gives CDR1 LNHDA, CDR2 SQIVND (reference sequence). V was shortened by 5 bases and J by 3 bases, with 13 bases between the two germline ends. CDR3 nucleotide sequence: TGTGCCAGTAGTGTAACGGGGGCGGAAGAGACCCAGTACTTC. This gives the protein CASSVTGAEETQYF.

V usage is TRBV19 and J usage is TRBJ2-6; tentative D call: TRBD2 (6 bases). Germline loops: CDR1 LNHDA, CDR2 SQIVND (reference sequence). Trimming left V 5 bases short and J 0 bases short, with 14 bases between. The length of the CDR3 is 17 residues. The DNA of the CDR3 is TGTGCCAGTAGTGGGGGACTCCCTTACTCTGGGGCCAACGTCCTGACTTTC. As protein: CASSGGLPYSGANVLTF.

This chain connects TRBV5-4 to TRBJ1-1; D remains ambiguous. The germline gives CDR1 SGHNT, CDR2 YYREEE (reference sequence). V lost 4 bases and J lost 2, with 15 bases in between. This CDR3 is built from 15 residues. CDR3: CASSPYFQTNTEAFF. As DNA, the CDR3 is TGTGCCAGCAGCCCCTACTTTCAGACAAACACTGAAGCTTTCTTT.

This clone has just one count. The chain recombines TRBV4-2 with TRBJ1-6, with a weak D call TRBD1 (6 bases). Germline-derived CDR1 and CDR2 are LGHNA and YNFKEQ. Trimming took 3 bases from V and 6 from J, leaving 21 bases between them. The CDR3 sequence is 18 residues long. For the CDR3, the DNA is TGTGCCAGCAGCCACAGAGGGATCGGGGGGGCGCGTAATTCACCCCTCCACTTT. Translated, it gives CASSHRGIGGARNSPLHF.

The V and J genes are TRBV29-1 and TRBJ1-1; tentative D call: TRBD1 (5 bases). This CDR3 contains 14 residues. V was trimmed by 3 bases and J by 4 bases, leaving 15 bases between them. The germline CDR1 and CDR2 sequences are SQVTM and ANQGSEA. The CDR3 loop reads CSVEWGGGGTEAFF. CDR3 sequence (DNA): TGCAGCGTTGAGTGGGGCGGAGGTGGCACTGAAGCTTTCTTT.

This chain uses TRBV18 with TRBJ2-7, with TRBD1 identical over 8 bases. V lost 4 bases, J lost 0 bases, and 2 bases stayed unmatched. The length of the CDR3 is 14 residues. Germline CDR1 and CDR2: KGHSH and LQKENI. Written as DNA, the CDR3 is TGTGCCAGCTCACTAGGACAGGGCTCCTACGAGCAGTACTTC. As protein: CASSLGQGSYEQYF.